One and the same sample provided the 12 T cell receptor beta chains below, sequenced in a study of glioma-infiltrating T cells. The iRepertoire nested amplicon-rescue multiplex PCR amplified TCR alpha and beta CDR3s from RNA. MiXCR was run by TCRdb on the multiplex PCR reads, yielding one entry per CDR3 protein. This sample carries around 390,000 distinct CDR3 sequences, around 38% of them seen once, and the ten largest clones take about 11%. The sample comprised glioma tissue, nonneoplastic brain tissue, or PBMCs (not recorded which). Source of these receptors: a human donor with low-grade glioma or glioblastoma, undergoing nonglioma brain surgery, or in good health (not recorded which).

This clonotype occurred once. An end of the junction differs from the germline gene, which may be a read error. The CDR3 region is CAGSQGTSGYSYEQYF. CDR3 coding DNA: TGTGCCGGCAGCCAAGGGACTAGCGGGTACTCCTACGAGCAGTACTTC. The V and J genes are TRBV2 and TRBJ2-7; 12 bases align to TRBD2. CDR1 is SNHLY, CDR2 FYNNEI, per germline. The CDR3 consists of 16 residues. The variable domain in full, completed from reference TRBV2 and TRBJ2-7, reads EPEVTQTPSHQVTQMGQEVILRCVPISNHLYFYWYRQILGQKVEFLVSFYNNEISEKSEIFDDQFSVERPDGSNFTLKIRSTKLEDSAMYFCAGSQGTSGYSYEQYFGPGTRLTVT.

There are a few counts of this clonotype. The rearrangement joins TRBV20-1 to TRBJ2-4, with 7 bases lining up with TRBD1. J was trimmed by 0 bases and V by 5 bases; bases with no gene match: 7. The CDR3 runs 15 residues. The germline gives CDR1 DFQATT, CDR2 SNEGSKA (reference sequence). CDR3 region: CSASQGSGAKNIQYF. Written as DNA, the CDR3 is TGCAGTGCTTCACAGGGGAGTGGAGCCAAAAACATTCAGTACTTC.

Worth noting for this clonotype: Possible read error: a much larger clone is one base away. The chain employs TRBV4-1 and TRBJ1-1; a weak D match, TRBD1 (6 bases). There are 16 residues in the CDR3. Germline loops: CDR1 MGHRA, CDR2 YSYEKL. Trimming left V 4 bases short and J 7 bases short, with 22 bases between. The DNA for the CDR3 is TGCGCCAGCAGCCGACTCCCGGGCGCAGGGGACAATGAAGCTTTCTTT. Translating gives CASSRLPGAGDNEAFF.

This clonotype was observed many times. The chain combines TRBV6-1 with TRBJ2-7; D might be TRBD1 (6 bases). Germline V CDR1 and CDR2: MNHNS, SASEGT. The CDR3 covers 13 residues. V was pared by 2 bases and J by 1 base, with 6 bases between. The CDR3 bases are TGTGCCAGCAGTGAACAGGGGTCCTACGAGCAGTACTTC. It codes for CASSEQGSYEQYF.

The chain employs TRBV7-8 and TRBJ1-3; D gene uncertain. Germline V gene sequence: CDR1 SGHVS, CDR2 FQNEAQ. The CDR3 length is 14 residues. The V end lost 6 bases, the J end lost 0 bases, and 9 bases lay between the germline ends. The CDR3 region is CASRVGRSGNTIYF. CDR3 sequence (DNA): TGTGCCAGCAGAGTGGGCCGCTCTGGAAACACCATATATTTT. Full variable domain (outside the CDR3, taken from reference TRBV7-8 and TRBJ1-3): GAGVSQSPRYKVAKRGQDVALRCDPISGHVSLFWYQQALGQGPEFLTYFQNEAQLDKSGLPSDRFFAERPEGSVSTLKIQRTQQEDSAVYLCASRVGRSGNTIYFGEGSWLTVV.

This clonotype was detected a few times. CDR3 in amino acids: CASSSYRVNYGYTF. CDR3 sequence (DNA): TGTGCCAGCAGCTCTTACAGGGTAAACTATGGCTACACCTTC. The chain couples TRBV7-2 to TRBJ1-2, with D tentatively TRBD1 (6 bases). The CDR3 consists of 14 residues. CDR1 and CDR2 (germline): SGHTA, FQGNSA. V lost 4 bases and J lost 2, with 11 bases in between. The full variable domain, its missing parts supplied by reference TRBV7-2 and TRBJ1-2, is GAGVSQSPSNKVTEKGKDVELRCDPISGHTALYWYRQSLGQGLEFLIYFQGNSAPDKSGLPSDRFSAERTGGSVSTLTIQRTQQEDSAVYLCASSSYRVNYGYTFGSGTRLTVV.

This clonotype was seen a handful of times. The rearrangement uses TRBV20-1 and TRBJ1-2; the D gene is possibly TRBD1 (6 bases). V lost 5 bases and J lost 6, with 16 bases in between. The CDR3 sequence is 13 residues long. CDR1 is DFQATT, CDR2 SNEGSKA, per germline (reference sequence). CDR3 DNA: TGCAGTGCTGCACAGGGCTTAAACGATGGCTACACCTTC. Translated: CSAAQGLNDGYTF.

The chain employs TRBV7-2 and TRBJ2-1; 7 bases fit TRBD2. From germline, CDR1 is SGHTA and CDR2 FQGNSA. After removal of 3 bases from V and 7 bases from J, the junction contained 15 bases not matched to a gene. The CDR3 spans 17 residues. The DNA of the CDR3 is TGTGCCAGCAGCTTGTGGGCCGGGCGGGAGAGAGGGAATGAGCAGTTCTTC. It codes for CASSLWAGRERGNEQFF. The whole variable domain, filled in from reference TRBV7-2 and TRBJ2-1, reads GAGVSQSPSNKVTEKGKDVELRCDPISGHTALYWYRQSLGQGLEFLIYFQGNSAPDKSGLPSDRFSAERTGGSVSTLTIQRTQQEDSAVYLCASSLWAGRERGNEQFFGPGTRLTVL.

This clonotype was counted between two and nine times. This chain connects TRBV12-3 or TRBV12-4 to TRBJ1-5; unclear D gene. The CDR3 is 13 residues long. V was clipped by 6 bases and J by 1 base, with 7 bases between them. CDR3 residues: CASSAPSNQPQHF. CDR3 nucleotide sequence: TGTGCCAGCAGCGCCCCAAGCAATCAGCCCCAGCATTTT.

This clonotype was seen repeatedly, ten times or more. The V and J genes are TRBV10-3 and TRBJ2-3, with a possible D match to TRBD2 (5 bases). The CDR3 contains 16 residues. Germline CDR1 is ENHRY and CDR2 is SYGVKD. V was trimmed by 3 bases and J by 2 bases, leaving 15 bases between them. The CDR3 DNA follows: TGTGCCATCAGTGACCCGGGAATTGGTCACACAGATACGCAGTATTTT. Its translation is CAISDPGIGHTDTQYF.

This clonotype showed up just once. The chain employs TRBV19 and TRBJ1-2; weak D call: TRBD1 (6 bases). Trimming stripped 7 bases from V and 2 bases from J, with 11 bases between. CDR3 length: 13 residues. Germline loops: CDR1 LNHDA, CDR2 SQIVND (reference sequence). The CDR3 loop is CASTVDSNYGYTF. The CDR3 nucleotides are TGTGCCAGTACAGTGGACAGCAACTATGGCTACACCTTC.

This clonotype showed up just once. The conserved phenylalanine or tryptophan normally closing the CDR3 is absent here, so this likely arose from a read error. CDR3 loop: CASSYQGKNIQYS. As DNA, the CDR3 is TGTGCCAGCAGTTACCAAGGGAAAAACATTCAGTACTCC. V gene TRBV27 combines with J gene TRBJ2-4, with D uncertain. The V and J ends lost 4 bases and 4 bases respectively, with 8 bases between them. Germline V gene lookup returns CDR1 MNHEY and CDR2 SMNVEV (reference sequence). The CDR3 extends over 13 amino acids.